One sample yielded the 8 T cell receptor beta chains listed below, sequenced in a study of cytomegalovirus exposure and HLA in healthy donors. The assay was immunoSEQ multiplex PCR, and TCRdb's table has in-frame clones only and misses some. The sample contains fewer than 350,000 clones, roughly 90% of which appear only once. Sequences were obtained from PBMCs. Receptor source: a woman under 30 in good health and CMV-seronegative.

The J gene is TRBJ2-7, the V gene TRBV5-1, with TRBD1 matching 10 bases. The germline gives CDR1 SGHRS, CDR2 YFSETQ. The V segment lost 3 bases and the J segment 5 bases; nucleotides outside the gene matches: 5. This CDR3 region has 14 residues. CDR3 in amino acids: CASSSGQGIDEQYF. The CDR3 bases are TGCGCCAGCAGCTCGGGACAGGGGATCGACGAGCAGTACTTC.

This clone has more than one count but fewer than ten. The chain links TRBV11-2 to TRBJ1-2; TRBD1 agrees at 8 bases. The V gene end was trimmed by 5 bases and the J gene end by 5 bases; junction bases not matched to a gene: 4. The germline gives CDR1 SGHAT, CDR2 FQNNGV. This CDR3 region has 13 residues. CDR3: CASSPQGGYGYTF. The CDR3 DNA reads as TGTGCCAGCAGCCCACAGGGGGGGTATGGCTACACCTTC.

The V gene is TRBV6-5, the J gene TRBJ2-5, with TRBD2 as a possible D gene (5 bases). The CDR3 runs 16 residues. The V gene lost 0 bases and the J gene lost 5 bases, with 16 bases spanning the gap. CDR1 and CDR2 (germline): MNHEY, SVGAGI. In DNA form, the CDR3 reads TGTGCCAGCAGTTACTCTTCCGGAGGAGCCCTGGAGACCCAGTACTTC. This sequence encodes CASSYSSGGALETQYF.

The chain carries TRBV9 and TRBJ2-2; D possibly corresponds to TRBD1 (6 bases). This CDR3 has 14 amino acids. Looked up from germline, CDR1 is SGDLS and CDR2 is YYNGEE. Between the trimmed V and J ends, which lost 1 base and 6 bases, there was a span of 10 bases. The CDR3 nucleotides read TGTGCCAGCAGCGTAACAGGGTCCCCCGGGGAGCTGTTTTTT. This encodes CASSVTGSPGELFF.

The chain has TRBV21-1 and TRBJ2-7; the table's TRBD2 call for D was not verified on the DNA. TRBV21-1 is annotated as a pseudogene. The CDR3 consists of 13 residues. The CDR3 nucleotides are TGTGCCAGCAGTGACGGGGTTTCAGACGAGCAGTACTTC. Translated, it gives CASSDGVSDEQYF.

The chain's CDR3 is CASSETAGRRDTQYF. The CDR3, as DNA: TGTGCCAGCAGTGAGACGGCAGGGAGGAGAGATACGCAGTATTTT. The rearrangement joins TRBV6-4 to TRBJ2-3, with D perhaps TRBD2 (6 bases). The length of the CDR3 is 15 residues. V was pared by 3 bases and J by 5 bases, with 15 bases between. Germline V gene data show CDR1 as MRHNA and CDR2 as SNTAGT.

This clone was picked up one time. The chain recombines TRBV19 with TRBJ2-7; 8 bases map to TRBD1. The CDR3 sequence is 12 residues long. Trimming cost V 10 bases and J 5 bases; bases outside gene matches: 7. Germline V gene lookup returns CDR1 LNHDA and CDR2 SQIVND (reference sequence). The CDR3 loop is CATQDREDEQYF. In nucleotides, the CDR3 is TGTGCCACCCAGGACAGGGAGGACGAGCAGTACTTC.

V gene TRBV2 combines with J gene TRBJ2-1; tentatively, D is TRBD1 (6 bases). V was trimmed by 8 bases and J by 0 bases, leaving 11 bases between them. CDR1 and CDR2 (germline): SNHLY, FYNNEI. The CDR3 consists of 14 residues. The CDR3 protein is CASGGHRSYNEQFF. In DNA, the CDR3 is TGTGCCAGCGGGGGACACCGCTCCTACAATGAGCAGTTCTTC.